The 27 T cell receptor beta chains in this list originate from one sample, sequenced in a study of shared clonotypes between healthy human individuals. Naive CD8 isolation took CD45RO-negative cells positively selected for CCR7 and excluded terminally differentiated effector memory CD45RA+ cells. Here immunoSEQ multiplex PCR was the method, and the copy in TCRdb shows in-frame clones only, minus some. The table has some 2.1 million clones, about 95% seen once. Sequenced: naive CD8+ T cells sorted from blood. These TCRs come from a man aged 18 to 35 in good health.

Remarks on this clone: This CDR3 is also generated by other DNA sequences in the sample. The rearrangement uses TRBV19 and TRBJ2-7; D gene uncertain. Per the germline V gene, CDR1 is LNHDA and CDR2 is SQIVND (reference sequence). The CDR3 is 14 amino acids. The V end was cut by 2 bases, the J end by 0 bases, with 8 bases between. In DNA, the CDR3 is TGTGCCAGTAGTATAAGCGACGGCTCCTACGAGCAGTACTTC. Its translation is CASSISDGSYEQYF.

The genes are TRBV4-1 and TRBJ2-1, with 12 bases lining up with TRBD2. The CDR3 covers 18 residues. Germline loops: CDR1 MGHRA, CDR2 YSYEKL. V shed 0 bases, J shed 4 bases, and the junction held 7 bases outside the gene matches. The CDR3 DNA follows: TGCGCCAGCAGCCAAGATTCCACTAGCGGGGGGATTTACAATGAGCAGTTCTTC. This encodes CASSQDSTSGGIYNEQFF.

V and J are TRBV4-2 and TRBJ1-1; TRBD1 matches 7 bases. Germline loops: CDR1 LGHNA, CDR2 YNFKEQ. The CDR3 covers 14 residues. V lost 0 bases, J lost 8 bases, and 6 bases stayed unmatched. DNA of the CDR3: TGTGCCAGCAGCCAAGAAACAGGGGCGTCAGAAGCTTTCTTT. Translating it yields CASSQETGASEAFF.

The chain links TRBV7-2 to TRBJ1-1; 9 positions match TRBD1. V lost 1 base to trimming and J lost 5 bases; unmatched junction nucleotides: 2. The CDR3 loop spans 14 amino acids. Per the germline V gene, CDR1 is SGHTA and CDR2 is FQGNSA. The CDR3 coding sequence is TGTGCCAGCAGCTTAGACAGGGGGCCAACTGAAGCTTTCTTT. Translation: CASSLDRGPTEAFF.

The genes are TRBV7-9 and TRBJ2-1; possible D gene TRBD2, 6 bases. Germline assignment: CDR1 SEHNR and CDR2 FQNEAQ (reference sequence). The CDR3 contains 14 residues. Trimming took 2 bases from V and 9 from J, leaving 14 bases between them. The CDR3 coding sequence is TGTGCCAGCAGCTTAATTCGGGAGAGCTTTGAGCAGTTCTTC. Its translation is CASSLIRESFEQFF. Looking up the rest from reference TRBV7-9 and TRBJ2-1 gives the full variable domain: DTGVSQNPRHKITKRGQNVTFRCDPISEHNRLYWYRQTLGQGPEFLTYFQNEAQLEKSRLLSDRFSAERPKGSFSTLEIQRTEQGDSAMYLCASSLIRESFEQFFGPGTRLTVL.

The CDR3 is CSVTGLIYEQYF. In nucleotides, the CDR3 is TGCAGCGTCACCGGACTCATCTACGAGCAGTACTTC. The V gene is TRBV29-1, the J gene TRBJ2-7, with D maybe TRBD2 (5 bases). Between the trimmed V and J ends, which lost 6 bases and 3 bases, there was a span of 12 bases. This CDR3 is built from 12 residues. Looked up from germline, CDR1 is SQVTM and CDR2 is ANQGSEA.

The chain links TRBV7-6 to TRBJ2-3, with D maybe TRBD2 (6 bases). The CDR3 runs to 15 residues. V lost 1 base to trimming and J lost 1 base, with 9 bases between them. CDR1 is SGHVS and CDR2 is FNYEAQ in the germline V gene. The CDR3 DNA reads TGTGCCAGCAGCTTAGGTGGCGGGGGCACAGATACGCAGTATTTT. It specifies CASSLGGGGTDTQYF. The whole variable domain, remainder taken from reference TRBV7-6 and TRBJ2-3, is GAGVSQSPRYKVTKRGQDVALRCDPISGHVSLYWYRQALGQGPEFLTYFNYEAQQDKSGLPNDRFSAERPEGSISTLTIQRTEQRDSAMYRCASSLGGGGTDTQYFGPGTRLTVL.

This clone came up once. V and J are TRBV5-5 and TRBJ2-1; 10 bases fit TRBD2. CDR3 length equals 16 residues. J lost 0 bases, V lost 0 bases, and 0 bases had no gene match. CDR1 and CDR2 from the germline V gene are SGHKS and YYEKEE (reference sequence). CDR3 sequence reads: CASSLGLAGSYNEQFF. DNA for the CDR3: TGTGCCAGCAGCTTGGGACTAGCGGGCTCCTACAATGAGCAGTTCTTC.

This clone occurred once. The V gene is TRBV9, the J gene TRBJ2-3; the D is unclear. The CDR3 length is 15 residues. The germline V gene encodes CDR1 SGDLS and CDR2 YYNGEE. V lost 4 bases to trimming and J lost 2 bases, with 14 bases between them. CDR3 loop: CASSPYDRDTDTQYF. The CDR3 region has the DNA TGTGCCAGCAGCCCCTATGATAGGGACACAGATACGCAGTATTTT.

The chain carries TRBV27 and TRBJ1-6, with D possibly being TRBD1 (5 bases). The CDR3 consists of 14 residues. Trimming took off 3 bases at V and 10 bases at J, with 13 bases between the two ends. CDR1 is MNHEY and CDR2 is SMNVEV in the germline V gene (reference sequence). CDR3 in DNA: TGTGCCAGCAGTTTCGGGGGTGGAAGATCACCCCTCCACTTT. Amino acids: CASSFGGGRSPLHF.

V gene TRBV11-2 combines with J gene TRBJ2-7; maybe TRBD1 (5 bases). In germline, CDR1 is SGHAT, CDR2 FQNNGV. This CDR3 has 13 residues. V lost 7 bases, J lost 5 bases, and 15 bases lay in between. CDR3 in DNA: TGTGCCAGCAACGTTCAGGGTCTCGACGAGCAGTACTTC. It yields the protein CASNVQGLDEQYF.

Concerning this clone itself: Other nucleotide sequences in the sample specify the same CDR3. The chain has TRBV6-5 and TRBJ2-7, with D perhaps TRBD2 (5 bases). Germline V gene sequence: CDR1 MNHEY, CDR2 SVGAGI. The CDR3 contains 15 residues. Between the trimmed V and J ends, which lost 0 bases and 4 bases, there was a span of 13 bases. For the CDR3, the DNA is TGTGCCAGCAGTTACTCGGGAGACTTACTTTACGAGCAGTACTTC. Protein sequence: CASSYSGDLLYEQYF.

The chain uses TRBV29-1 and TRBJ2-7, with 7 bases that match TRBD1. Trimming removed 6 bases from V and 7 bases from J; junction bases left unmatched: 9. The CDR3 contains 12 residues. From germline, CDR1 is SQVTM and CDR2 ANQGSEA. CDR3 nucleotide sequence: TGCAGCGTGGTACTAGGGGGCTCGGAGCAGTACTTC. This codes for CSVVLGGSEQYF.

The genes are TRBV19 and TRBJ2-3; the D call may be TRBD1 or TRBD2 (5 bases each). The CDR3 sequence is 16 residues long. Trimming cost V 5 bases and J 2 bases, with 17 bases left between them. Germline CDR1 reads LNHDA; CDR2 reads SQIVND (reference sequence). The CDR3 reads CASSLGPSPATDTQYF. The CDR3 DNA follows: TGTGCCAGTAGTTTGGGACCTTCGCCGGCCACAGATACGCAGTATTTT.

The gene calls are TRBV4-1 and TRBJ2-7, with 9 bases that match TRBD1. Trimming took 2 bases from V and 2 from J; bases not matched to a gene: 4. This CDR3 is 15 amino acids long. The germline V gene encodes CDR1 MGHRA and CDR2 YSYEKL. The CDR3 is CASSQPRQGAYEQYF. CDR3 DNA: TGCGCCAGCAGCCAACCTCGACAGGGGGCCTACGAGCAGTACTTC.

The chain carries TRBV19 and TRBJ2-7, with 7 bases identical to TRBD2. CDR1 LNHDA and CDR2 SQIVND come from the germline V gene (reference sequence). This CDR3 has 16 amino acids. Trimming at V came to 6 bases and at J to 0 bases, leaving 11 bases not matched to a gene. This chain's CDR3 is CASSQGSGTFSYEQYF. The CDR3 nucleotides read TGTGCCAGTAGCCAAGGAAGCGGGACCTTCTCCTACGAGCAGTACTTC.

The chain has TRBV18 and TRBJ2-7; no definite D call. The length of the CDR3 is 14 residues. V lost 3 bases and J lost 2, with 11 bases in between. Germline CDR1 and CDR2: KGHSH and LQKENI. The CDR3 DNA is TGTGCCAGCTCACCGGCGGCAACTGCCTACGAGCAGTACTTC. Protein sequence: CASSPAATAYEQYF. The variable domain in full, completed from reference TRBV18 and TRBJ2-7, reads NAGVMQNPRHLVRRRGQEARLRCSPMKGHSHVYWYRQLPEEGLKFMVYLQKENIIDESGMPKERFSAEFPKEGPSILRIQQVVRGDSAAYFCASSPAATAYEQYFGPGTRLTVT.

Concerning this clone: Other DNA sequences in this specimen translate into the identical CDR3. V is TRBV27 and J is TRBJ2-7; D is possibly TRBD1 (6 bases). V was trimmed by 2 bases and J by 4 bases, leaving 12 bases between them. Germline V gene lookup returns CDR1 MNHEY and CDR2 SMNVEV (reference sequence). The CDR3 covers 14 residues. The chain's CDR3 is CASSLGQGFYEQYF. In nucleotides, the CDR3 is TGTGCCAGCAGTTTAGGTCAGGGGTTTTACGAGCAGTACTTC.

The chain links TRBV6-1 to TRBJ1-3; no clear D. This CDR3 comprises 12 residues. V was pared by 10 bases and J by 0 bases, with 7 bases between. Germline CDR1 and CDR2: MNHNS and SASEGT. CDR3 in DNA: TGTGCCACCCTGGACTCTGGAAACACCATATATTTT. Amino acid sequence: CATLDSGNTIYF.

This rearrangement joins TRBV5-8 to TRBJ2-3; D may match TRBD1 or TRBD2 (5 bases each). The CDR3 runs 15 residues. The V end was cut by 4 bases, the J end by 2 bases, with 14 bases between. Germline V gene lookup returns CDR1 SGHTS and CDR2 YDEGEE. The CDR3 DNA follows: TGTGCCAGCAGCGGGGACCGTTCTCACACAGATACGCAGTATTTT. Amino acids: CASSGDRSHTDTQYF.

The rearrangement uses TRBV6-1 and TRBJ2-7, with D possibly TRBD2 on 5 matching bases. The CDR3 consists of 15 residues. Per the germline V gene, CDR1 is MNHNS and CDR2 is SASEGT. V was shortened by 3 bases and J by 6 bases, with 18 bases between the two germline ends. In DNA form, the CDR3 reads TGTGCCAGCAGTGATGCCGGTGGGGAGCTTGGCGAGCAGTACTTC. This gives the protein CASSDAGGELGEQYF.

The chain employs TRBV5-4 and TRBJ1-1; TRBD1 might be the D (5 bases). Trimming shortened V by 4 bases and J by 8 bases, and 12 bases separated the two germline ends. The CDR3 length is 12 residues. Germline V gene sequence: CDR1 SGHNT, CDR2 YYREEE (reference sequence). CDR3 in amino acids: CASSRGGEEAFF. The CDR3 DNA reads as TGTGCCAGCAGCCGCGGGGGGGAAGAAGCTTTCTTT.

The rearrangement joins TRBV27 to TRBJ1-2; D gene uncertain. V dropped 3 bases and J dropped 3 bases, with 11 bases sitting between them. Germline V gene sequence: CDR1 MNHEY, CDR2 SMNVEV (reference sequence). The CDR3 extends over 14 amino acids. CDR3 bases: TGTGCCAGCAGTTTGGGAGTAGGTGACTATGGCTACACCTTC. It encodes CASSLGVGDYGYTF.

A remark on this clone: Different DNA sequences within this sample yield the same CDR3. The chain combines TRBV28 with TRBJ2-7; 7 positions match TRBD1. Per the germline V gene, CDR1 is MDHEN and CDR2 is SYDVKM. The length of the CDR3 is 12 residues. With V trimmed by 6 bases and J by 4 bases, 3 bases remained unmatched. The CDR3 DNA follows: TGTGCCAGCAGCCCACAGGGGTACGAGCAGTACTTC. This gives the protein CASSPQGYEQYF.

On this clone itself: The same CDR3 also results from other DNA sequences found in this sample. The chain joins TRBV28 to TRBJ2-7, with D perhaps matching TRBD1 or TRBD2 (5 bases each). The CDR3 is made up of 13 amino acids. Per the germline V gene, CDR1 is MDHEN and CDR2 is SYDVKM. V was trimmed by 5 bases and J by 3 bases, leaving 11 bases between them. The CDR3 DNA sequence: TGTGCCAGCAGTCCCGGGACCGGCTACGAGCAGTACTTC. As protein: CASSPGTGYEQYF. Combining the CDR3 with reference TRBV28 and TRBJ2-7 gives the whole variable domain DVKVTQSSRYLVKRTGEKVFLECVQDMDHENMFWYRQDPGLGLRLIYFSYDVKMKEKGDIPEGYSVSREKKERFSLILESASTNQTSMYLCASSPGTGYEQYFGPGTRLTVT.

For the CDR3, the DNA is TGTGCCATTGGCGTCGGTAGCGGAGTCACAGATACGCAGTATTTT. It specifies CAIGVGSGVTDTQYF. The chain has TRBV10-3 and TRBJ2-3, with D perhaps TRBD2 (6 bases). The CDR3 has 15 residues. V lost 9 bases, J lost 2 bases, and 18 bases lay in between. Germline lookup yields CDR1 ENHRY and CDR2 SYGVKD.

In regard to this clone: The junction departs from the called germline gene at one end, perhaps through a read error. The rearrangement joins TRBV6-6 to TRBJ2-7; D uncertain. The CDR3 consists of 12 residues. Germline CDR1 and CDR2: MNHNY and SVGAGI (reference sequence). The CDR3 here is CASSGASSEQYF. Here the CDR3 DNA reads TGTGCCAGCAGTGGAGCCTCCTCCGAGCAGTACTTC.